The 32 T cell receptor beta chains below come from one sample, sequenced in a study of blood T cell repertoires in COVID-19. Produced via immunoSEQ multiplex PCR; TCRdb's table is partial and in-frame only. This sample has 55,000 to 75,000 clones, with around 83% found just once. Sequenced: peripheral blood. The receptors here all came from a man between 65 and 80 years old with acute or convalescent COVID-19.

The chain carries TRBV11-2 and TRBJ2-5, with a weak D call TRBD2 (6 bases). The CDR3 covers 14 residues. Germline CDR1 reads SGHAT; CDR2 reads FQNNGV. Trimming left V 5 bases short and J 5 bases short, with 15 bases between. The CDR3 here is CASSERDWEETQYF. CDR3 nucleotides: TGTGCCAGCAGCGAACGGGACTGGGAGGAGACCCAGTACTTC.

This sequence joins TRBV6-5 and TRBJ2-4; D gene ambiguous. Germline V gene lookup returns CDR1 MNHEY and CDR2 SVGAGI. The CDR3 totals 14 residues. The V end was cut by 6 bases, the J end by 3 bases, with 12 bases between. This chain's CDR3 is CASRSLEVKNIQYF. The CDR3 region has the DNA TGTGCCAGCAGATCCCTAGAAGTCAAAAACATTCAGTACTTC.

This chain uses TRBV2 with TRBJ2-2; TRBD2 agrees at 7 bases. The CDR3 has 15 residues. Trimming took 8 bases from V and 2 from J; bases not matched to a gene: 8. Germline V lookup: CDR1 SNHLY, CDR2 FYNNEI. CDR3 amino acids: CASEGGARNTGELFF. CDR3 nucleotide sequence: TGTGCCAGCGAGGGAGGGGCACGAAACACCGGGGAGCTGTTTTTT.

DNA for the CDR3: TGTGCCAGTAGTCCCACAGGGGGCTGGGATCAGCCCCAGCATTTT. It yields the protein CASSPTGGWDQPQHF. The chain is built from TRBV19 and TRBJ1-5, with TRBD1 matching 9 bases. This CDR3 is 15 amino acids long. Germline CDR1 is LNHDA and CDR2 is SQIVND (reference sequence). Unmatched junction bases numbered 7, after V lost 5 bases and J lost 5 bases.

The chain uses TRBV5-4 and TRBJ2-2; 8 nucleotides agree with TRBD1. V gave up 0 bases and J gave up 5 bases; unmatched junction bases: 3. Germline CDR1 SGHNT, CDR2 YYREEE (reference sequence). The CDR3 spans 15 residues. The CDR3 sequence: CASSLEGQVTGELFF. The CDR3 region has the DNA TGTGCCAGCAGCTTGGAGGGACAGGTAACCGGGGAGCTGTTTTTT.

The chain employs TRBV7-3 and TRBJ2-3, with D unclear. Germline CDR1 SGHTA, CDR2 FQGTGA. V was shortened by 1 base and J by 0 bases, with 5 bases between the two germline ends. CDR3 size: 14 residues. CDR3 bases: TGTGCCAGCAGCTTAATGGCCAGCACAGATACGCAGTATTTT. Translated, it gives CASSLMASTDTQYF.

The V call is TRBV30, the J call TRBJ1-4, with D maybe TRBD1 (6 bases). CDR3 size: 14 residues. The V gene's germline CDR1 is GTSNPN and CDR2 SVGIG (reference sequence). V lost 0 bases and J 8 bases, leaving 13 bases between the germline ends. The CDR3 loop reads CAWSVGGAGEKLFF. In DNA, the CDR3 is TGTGCCTGGAGTGTGGGGGGGGCAGGGGAAAAACTGTTTTTT.

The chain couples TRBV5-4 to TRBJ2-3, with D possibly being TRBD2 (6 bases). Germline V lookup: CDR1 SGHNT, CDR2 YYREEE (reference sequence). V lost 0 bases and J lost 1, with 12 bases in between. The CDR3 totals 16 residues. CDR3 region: CASSLGGAGGTDTQYF. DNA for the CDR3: TGTGCCAGCAGCTTGGGGGGAGCGGGCGGCACAGATACGCAGTATTTT.

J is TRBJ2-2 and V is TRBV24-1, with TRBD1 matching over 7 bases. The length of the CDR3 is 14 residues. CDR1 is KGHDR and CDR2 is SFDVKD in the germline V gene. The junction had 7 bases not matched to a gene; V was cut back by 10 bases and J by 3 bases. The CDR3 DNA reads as TGTGCCACACAGGGGCACTGGGACACCGGGGAGCTGTTTTTT. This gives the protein CATQGHWDTGELFF.

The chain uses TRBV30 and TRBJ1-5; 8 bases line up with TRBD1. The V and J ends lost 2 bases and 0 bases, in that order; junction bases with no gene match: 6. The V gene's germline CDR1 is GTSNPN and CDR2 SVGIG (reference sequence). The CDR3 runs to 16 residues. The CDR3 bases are TGTGCCTGGAGTCCCTGGACAGGGAATAGCAATCAGCCCCAGCATTTT. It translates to CAWSPWTGNSNQPQHF.

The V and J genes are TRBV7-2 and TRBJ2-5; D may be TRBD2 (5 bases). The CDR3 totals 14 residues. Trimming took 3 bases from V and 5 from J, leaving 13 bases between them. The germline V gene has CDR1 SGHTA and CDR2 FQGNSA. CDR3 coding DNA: TGTGCCAGCAGCTTCCAGCGGTCGAAGGAGACCCAGTACTTC. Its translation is CASSFQRSKETQYF. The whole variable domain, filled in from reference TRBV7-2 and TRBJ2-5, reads GAGVSQSPSNKVTEKGKDVELRCDPISGHTALYWYRQSLGQGLEFLIYFQGNSAPDKSGLPSDRFSAERTGGSVSTLTIQRTQQEDSAVYLCASSFQRSKETQYFGPGTRLLVL.

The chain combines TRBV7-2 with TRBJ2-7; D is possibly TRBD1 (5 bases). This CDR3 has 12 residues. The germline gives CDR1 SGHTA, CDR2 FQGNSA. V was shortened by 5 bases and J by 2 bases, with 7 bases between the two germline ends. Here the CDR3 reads CASSLDTYEQYF. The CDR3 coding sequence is TGTGCCAGCAGCCTGGACACCTACGAGCAGTACTTC.

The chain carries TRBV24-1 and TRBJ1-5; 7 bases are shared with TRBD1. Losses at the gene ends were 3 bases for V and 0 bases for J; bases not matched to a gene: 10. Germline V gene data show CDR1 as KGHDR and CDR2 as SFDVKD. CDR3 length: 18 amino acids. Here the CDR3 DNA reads TGTGCCACCAGTGATCCCCTGGACAGGTCTTATAGCAATCAGCCCCAGCATTTT. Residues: CATSDPLDRSYSNQPQHF.

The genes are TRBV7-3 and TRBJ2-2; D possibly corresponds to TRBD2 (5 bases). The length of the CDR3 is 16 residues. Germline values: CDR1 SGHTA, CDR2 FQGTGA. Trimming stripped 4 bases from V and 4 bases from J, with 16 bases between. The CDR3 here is CASSSLGGLGTGELFF. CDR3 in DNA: TGTGCCAGCAGCTCCCTTGGCGGGCTGGGCACCGGGGAGCTGTTTTTT.

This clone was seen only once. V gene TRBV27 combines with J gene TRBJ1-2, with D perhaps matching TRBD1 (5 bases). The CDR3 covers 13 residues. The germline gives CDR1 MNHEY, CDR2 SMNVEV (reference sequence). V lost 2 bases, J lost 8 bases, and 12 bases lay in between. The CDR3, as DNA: TGTGCCAGCAGTTTAAGGGGTGGCCAGGGCTACACCTTC. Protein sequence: CASSLRGGQGYTF.

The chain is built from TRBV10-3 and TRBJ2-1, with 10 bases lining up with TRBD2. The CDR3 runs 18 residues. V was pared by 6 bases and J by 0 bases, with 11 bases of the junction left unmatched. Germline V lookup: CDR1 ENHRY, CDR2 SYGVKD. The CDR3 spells CAIRTDGTSESSYNEQFF. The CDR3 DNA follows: TGTGCCATCAGGACGGATGGGACTAGCGAGAGCTCCTACAATGAGCAGTTCTTC.

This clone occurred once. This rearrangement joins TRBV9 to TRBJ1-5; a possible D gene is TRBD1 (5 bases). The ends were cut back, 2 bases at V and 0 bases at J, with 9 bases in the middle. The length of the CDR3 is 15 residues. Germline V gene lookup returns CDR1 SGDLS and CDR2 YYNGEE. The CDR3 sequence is CASSVGLNSNQPQHF. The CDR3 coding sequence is TGTGCCAGCAGCGTGGGACTCAATAGCAATCAGCCCCAGCATTTT.

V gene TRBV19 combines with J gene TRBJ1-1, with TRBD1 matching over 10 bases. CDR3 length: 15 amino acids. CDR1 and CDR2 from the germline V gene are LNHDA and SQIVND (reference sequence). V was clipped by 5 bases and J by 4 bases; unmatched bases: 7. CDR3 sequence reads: CASSARDRGGTEAFF. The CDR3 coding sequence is TGTGCCAGTAGTGCTCGGGACAGGGGCGGCACTGAAGCTTTCTTT.

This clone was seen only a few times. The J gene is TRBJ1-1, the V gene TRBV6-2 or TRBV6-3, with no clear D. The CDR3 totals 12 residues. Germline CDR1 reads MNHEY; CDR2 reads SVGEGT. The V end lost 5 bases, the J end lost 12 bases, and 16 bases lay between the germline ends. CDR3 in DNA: TGTGCCAGCAGTCTCCGGACCCGGGATCCTTTCTTT. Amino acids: CASSLRTRDPFF.

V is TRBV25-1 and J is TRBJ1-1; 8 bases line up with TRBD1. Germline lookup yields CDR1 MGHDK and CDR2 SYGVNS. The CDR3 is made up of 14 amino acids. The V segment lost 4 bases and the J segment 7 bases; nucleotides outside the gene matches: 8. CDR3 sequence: CASSVPGGGREAFF. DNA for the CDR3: TGTGCCAGCAGTGTTCCAGGGGGCGGGCGTGAAGCTTTCTTT.

CDR3 DNA: TGTGCCAGCAGCCAAGATTTTAGTGAAGCTTTCTTT. This sequence encodes CASSQDFSEAFF. The chain carries TRBV3-1 (or the pseudogene TRBV3-2) and TRBJ1-1, with unresolved D. Germline V gives CDR1 LGHDT, CDR2 YNNKEL (reference sequence). The CDR3 loop spans 12 amino acids. V was clipped by 0 bases and J by 7 bases, with 6 bases between them.

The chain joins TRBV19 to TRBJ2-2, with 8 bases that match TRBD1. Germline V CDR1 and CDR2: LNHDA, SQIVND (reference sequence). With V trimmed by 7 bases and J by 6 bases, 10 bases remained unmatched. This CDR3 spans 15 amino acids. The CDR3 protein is CASNQGAGVAGELFF. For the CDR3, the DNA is TGTGCCAGTAACCAGGGGGCAGGGGTGGCCGGGGAGCTGTTTTTT.

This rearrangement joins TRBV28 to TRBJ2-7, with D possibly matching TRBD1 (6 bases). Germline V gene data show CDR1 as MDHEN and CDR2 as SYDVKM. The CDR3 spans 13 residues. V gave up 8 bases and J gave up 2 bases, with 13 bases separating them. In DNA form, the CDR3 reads TGTGCCAGCTTAAACAGGGTCCCCTACGAGCAGTACTTC. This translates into CASLNRVPYEQYF.

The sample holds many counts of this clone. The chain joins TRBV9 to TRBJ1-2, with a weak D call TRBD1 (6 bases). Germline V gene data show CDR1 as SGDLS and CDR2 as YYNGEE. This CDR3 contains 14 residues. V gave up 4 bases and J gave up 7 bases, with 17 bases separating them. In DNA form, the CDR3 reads TGTGCCAGCAGCCCGACTGGGGACATAGTTGGCTACACCTTC. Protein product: CASSPTGDIVGYTF.

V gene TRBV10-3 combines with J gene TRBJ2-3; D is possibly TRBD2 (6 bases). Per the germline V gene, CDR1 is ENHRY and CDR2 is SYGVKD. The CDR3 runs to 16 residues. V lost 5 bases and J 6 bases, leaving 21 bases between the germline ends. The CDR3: CAISSRGSGGADTQYF. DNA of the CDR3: TGTGCCATCAGTTCAAGAGGTAGCGGAGGGGCGGATACGCAGTATTTT.

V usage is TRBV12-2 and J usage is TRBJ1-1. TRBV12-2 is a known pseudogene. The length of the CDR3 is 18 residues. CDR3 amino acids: CASRLVEAPGSPMTEAFF. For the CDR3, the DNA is TGTGCAAGTCGCTTAGTAGAGGCCCCGGGAAGCCCCATGACTGAAGCTTTCTTT.

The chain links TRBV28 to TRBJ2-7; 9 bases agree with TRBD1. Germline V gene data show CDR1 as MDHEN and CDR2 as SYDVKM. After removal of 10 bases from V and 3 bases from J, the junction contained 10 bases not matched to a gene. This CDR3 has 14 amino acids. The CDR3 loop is CATRDRVIYYEQYF. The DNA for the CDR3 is TGTGCCACCAGGGACAGGGTCATATACTACGAGCAGTACTTC.

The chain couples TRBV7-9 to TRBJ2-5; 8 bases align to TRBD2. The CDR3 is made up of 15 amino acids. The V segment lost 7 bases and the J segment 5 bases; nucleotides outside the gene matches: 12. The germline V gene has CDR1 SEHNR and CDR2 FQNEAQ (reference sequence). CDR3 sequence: CASTYSGNGEETQYF. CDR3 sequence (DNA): TGTGCCAGCACCTATAGCGGGAACGGTGAGGAGACCCAGTACTTC.

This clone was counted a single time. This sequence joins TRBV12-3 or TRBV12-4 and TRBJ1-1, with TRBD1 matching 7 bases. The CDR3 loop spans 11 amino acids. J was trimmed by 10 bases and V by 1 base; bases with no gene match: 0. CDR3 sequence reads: CASSLGQGAFF. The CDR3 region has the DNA TGTGCCAGCAGTTTAGGACAGGGAGCTTTCTTT.

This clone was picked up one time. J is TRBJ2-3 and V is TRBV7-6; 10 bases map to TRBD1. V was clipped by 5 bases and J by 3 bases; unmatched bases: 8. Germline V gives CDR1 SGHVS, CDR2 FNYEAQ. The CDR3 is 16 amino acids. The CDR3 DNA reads TGTGCCAGCAGCCCAGGCGGGGACAGGGGAACAGATACGCAGTATTTT. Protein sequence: CASSPGGDRGTDTQYF.

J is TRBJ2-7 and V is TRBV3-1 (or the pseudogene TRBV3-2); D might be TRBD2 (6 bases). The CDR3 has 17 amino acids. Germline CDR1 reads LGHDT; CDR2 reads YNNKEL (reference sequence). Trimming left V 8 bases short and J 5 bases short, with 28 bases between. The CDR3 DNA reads TGTGCCAGCCGACCTTTTCGTGGGGACTCCCGGAGCGACGAGCAGTACTTC. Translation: CASRPFRGDSRSDEQYF.

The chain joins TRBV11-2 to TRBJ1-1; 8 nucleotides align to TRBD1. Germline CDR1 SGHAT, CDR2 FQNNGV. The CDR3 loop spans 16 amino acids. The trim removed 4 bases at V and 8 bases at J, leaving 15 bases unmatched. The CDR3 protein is CASSSQRGWQGAEAFF. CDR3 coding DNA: TGTGCCAGCAGCTCCCAGAGGGGCTGGCAGGGGGCCGAAGCTTTCTTT.